This TCR beta chain was recovered during a study of blood T cell repertoires in COVID-19 (TCRdb year 2020). Looking at the study overall: Collaborator samples came from the United States, Italy and Spain and covered acute and convalescent phases of COVID-19. HLA class I and class II types, where available, came from metadata supplied by the sample provider rather than from assay-based typing. The dataset comprised deeply sampled blood TCRbeta repertoires from subjects exposed to, actively infected with, or recovered from COVID-19. The repertoires were made available in a free public database intended to serve as a resource for research on the immune response to SARS-CoV-2. Samples were obtained from the ongoing ImmuneRACE study (first 160 participants) and from 1,254 subjects provided by 6 global collaborators. Sample metadata almost always included a de-identified subject ID, COVID-19 status, age in years and sex. The prospective study material was composed of cDNA or gDNA derived from T cells, B-cell-depleted T cells, or PBMCs. Broader findings and caveats from the paper: The quantity of clinical and demographic metadata differed by source and by participant and was supplied without curation.

Note on this clone: The antigen this receptor binds is unknown. There are no base qualities to consult, and no much larger clone falls within one base.

V has 2 bases trimmed and J has 10 bases trimmed; junction bases matching no gene number 4. Including the terminal cysteine and phenylalanine, the CDR3 comprises 14 residues. The sequence is cut down to CDR3 DNA, 42 bases in frame from base 1. CDR1 and CDR2, per the germline V gene, are MGHRA and YSYEKL. One collaborating source in Seattle enrolled patients during active infection and followed them longitudinally through the course of disease. Whole blood was collected in K2EDTA tubes by collaborating institutions according to the institutions' own protocols. For TCRbeta analysis, collaborators shipped samples as frozen whole blood, isolated PBMCs, or DNA extracted from either of those sample types. TCRbeta CDR3 regions were amplified from genomic DNA by means of the immunoSEQ Assay, a bias-controlled multiplex PCR. The study's processing was this. Within the assay, amplification of reference gene primers was used to estimate how many nucleated cells each sample contained. To quantify the absolute abundance of each unique TCRbeta CDR3 rearrangement, sequence reads were collapsed and filtered. For each sample, productive Simpson clonality was calculated by taking the square root of Simpson's diversity index across productive rearrangements. Imported from immuneACCESS, the table was reduced by TCRdb to in-frame sequences with V and J called. These copies leave out some clones; in studies compared against another copy, an unresolved V gene accounts for under half, and the cause of the remainder is not known. V and J calls and clone size are given by that table; D and trimming were obtained from the DNA. Across this sample there are some 300,000 clones, with around nine tenths seen only once. About an eighth of the sample lies in the top ten.

The source of this sequence is a woman in her 70s with COVID-19, enrolled during active disease. The receptor chain draws on TRBV4-1 and TRBJ2-2, and TRBD2 aligns with 10 junction nucleotides. Sequencing was performed on peripheral blood. The DNA reads TGCGCCAGCAGCCAAAGCGGGGGGGTCGCGGAGCTGTTTTTT. Its protein is CASSQSGGVAELFF.